This paragraph covers one T cell receptor beta chain sequence. The sample belongs to a study of blood T cell repertoires in COVID-19. Study background: T cells, B-cell-depleted T cells, or PBMCs provided the cDNA or gDNA that served as material.

The CDR3 contains 14 residues. V shed 5 bases and J 7 bases; nucleotides not matched to a gene: 4. From germline, CDR1 is SGHVS and CDR2 FQNEAQ. Original processing notes: Amplification of reference gene primers provided the estimated nucleated cell counts. Repertoires were generated with immunoSEQ multiplex PCR, while TCRdb's copy carries only in-frame clones and drops some. The V and J calls and the clone size are those of that table, but D and trimming were determined from the DNA. The sample holds 110,000 or so clones, roughly four fifths seen once. The source material was peripheral blood. The chain couples TRBV7-8 to TRBJ1-6, with 8 bases identical to TRBD1. This TCR came from a human donor in a cohort sampled during active COVID-19. DNA for the CDR3: TGTGCCAGCAGCACGAGACAGGGGAATTCACCCCTCCACTTT. It codes for CASSTRQGNSPLHF.